This TCR beta chain came from a study of cytomegalovirus exposure and HLA in healthy donors. About the study: A subsequent analysis reported that the 120 validation repertoires were produced on the same platform that had also been used for the roughly 670 first-cohort repertoires.

The donors were members of the validation cohort, which comprised 120 subjects and was separate from the first cohort of 600 to 800 subjects. CDR1 is LNHDA and CDR2 is SQIVND in the germline V gene (reference sequence). V lost 3 bases and J 5 bases, leaving 4 bases between the germline ends. The CDR3 runs 12 residues. This clone was picked up a small number of times. Using immunoSEQ multiplex PCR, the repertoire was profiled, and TCRdb retains in-frame clones only, with some absent. Among 150,000 to 200,000 clones listed, about 82% were seen once. Specimen: PBMCs. The origin of this receptor is a woman between 18 and 29 years old in good health and CMV-seronegative. The chain combines TRBV19 with TRBJ1-4; D uncertain. DNA of the CDR3: TGTGCCAGTAGTATCTTCAATGAAAAACTGTTTTTT. It specifies CASSIFNEKLFF.